These T cell receptor beta chains were read from a single sample in a study of blood T cell repertoires in COVID-19. Here immunoSEQ multiplex PCR was the method, and the copy in TCRdb shows in-frame clones only, minus some. Of roughly 180,000 clones detected, approximately 88% appear once; the ten largest clones hold 4% to 5%. The sample comprised peripheral blood. The receptors were sampled from a woman under 40 with acute or convalescent COVID-19. CDR3s include the opening cysteine and the closing phenylalanine or tryptophan. D genes are given only for firm matches. Size tells how often a clone was seen (once, few, many) or the class of an expanded clone, and some rows leave it out.

len | j_gene | abundance | v_gene | d_gene | CDR3nt | CDR3aa
12 | TRBJ1-1 | . | TRBV12-3/TRBV12-4 | . | TGTGCCAGCGGGCAGCATAACACTGAAGCTTTCTTT | CASGQHNTEAFF
15 | TRBJ1-1 | . | TRBV3-1/TRBV3-2 | TRBD1 | TGTGCCAGCAGCATAGGGACAGGTGGGGACACTGAAGCTTTCTTT | CASSIGTGGDTEAFF
11 | TRBJ2-1 | . | TRBV11-2 | . | TGTGCCAGTACAGGGTACAATGAGCAGTTCTTC | CASTGYNEQFF
15 | TRBJ1-2 | . | TRBV6-5 | . | TGTGCCAGCAGCGGGACTGAATCATACTTCTATGGCTACACCTTC | CASSGTESYFYGYTF
15 | TRBJ2-1 | . | TRBV28 | . | TGTGCCAGCAGCTTGGGCGTTAGCTCCTACAATGAGCAGTTCTTC | CASSLGVSSYNEQFF
13 | TRBJ2-1 | . | TRBV19 | . | TGTGCCAGTAGTACGACGGAGTACAATGAGCAGTTCTTC | CASSTTEYNEQFF
16 | TRBJ2-5 | . | TRBV7-9 | TRBD2 | TGTGCCAGCAGCTCCGGACTAGCGGGAGGGCAAGAGACCCAGTACTTC | CASSSGLAGGQETQYF
14 | TRBJ2-7 | . | TRBV28 | TRBD2 | TGTGCCAGCGCTCTGGGACTAGTATCCTACGAGCAGTACTTC | CASALGLVSYEQYF
17 | TRBJ2-3 | . | TRBV9 | . | TGTGCCAGCAGCCCTCATAGTCCCCGGGTCATCACAGATACGCAGTATTTT | CASSPHSPRVITDTQYF
15 | TRBJ2-7 | . | TRBV3-1/TRBV3-2 | TRBD2 | TGTGCCAGCAGCCAAGATCGCGGGAGTGTCTACGAGCAGTACTTC | CASSQDRGSVYEQYF
13 | TRBJ2-1 | . | TRBV30 | TRBD2 | TGTGCCTGGAGTGGGACTAGCAGTAATGAGCAGTTCTTC | CAWSGTSSNEQFF
15 | TRBJ2-1 | once | TRBV11-2 | TRBD2 | TGTGCCAGCAGGGAGAGGGGACTATACTACAATGAGCAGTTCTTC | CASRERGLYYNEQFF
11 | TRBJ2-1 | . | TRBV18 | . | TGTGCCAGCTCACGACAAAATGAGCAGTTCTTC | CASSRQNEQFF
14 | TRBJ1-2 | . | TRBV28 | TRBD1 | TGTGCCAGCAGAATCTCGGGACAGGTGGGAGGCTACACCTTC | CASRISGQVGGYTF
12 | TRBJ2-5 | . | TRBV3-1/TRBV3-2 | TRBD2 | TGTGCCTGCGACTCGGGGGGTGAGACCCAGTACTTC | CACDSGGETQYF
11 | TRBJ2-7 | . | TRBV20-1 | . | TGCAGTGGTCTCAAGAGTTACGAGCAGTACTTC | CSGLKSYEQYF
13 | TRBJ2-7 | . | TRBV10-3 | . | TGTGCCATCAGTGAGTCGACAGCCTACGAGCAGTACTTC | CAISESTAYEQYF
12 | TRBJ2-1 | . | TRBV7-9 | . | TGTGCCAGCAGCTTAGATAAGGGGCCCCTGATCTTC | CASSLDKGPLIF
15 | TRBJ2-7 | . | TRBV4-1 | TRBD2 | TGCGCCAGCAGCGCCCGGGAGGGCGACGGCTACGAGCAGTACTTC | CASSAREGDGYEQYF
12 | TRBJ2-5 | once | TRBV18 | . | TGTGCCAGCTCACCACTAATAGAGACCCAGTACTTC | CASSPLIETQYF
13 | TRBJ1-6 | . | TRBV6-5 | TRBD1 | TGTGCCAGCAGTTTGGACAGGGATTCACCCCTCCACTTT | CASSLDRDSPLHF
13 | TRBJ1-5 | . | TRBV6-5 | . | TGTGCCAGCAGTAGACAGGTAGCTCAGCCCCAGCATTTT | CASSRQVAQPQHF
17 | TRBJ2-1 | once | TRBV10-3 | TRBD2 | TGTGCCATCAGTAATCCTACAGGGACTAGCGGATACAATGAGCAGTTCTTC | CAISNPTGTSGYNEQFF
15 | TRBJ1-6 | . | TRBV4-2 | TRBD1 | TGTGCCAGCAGCCAAGGACAGGGTTATAATTCACCCCTCCACTTT | CASSQGQGYNSPLHF
17 | TRBJ2-2 | once | TRBV7-6 | TRBD1 | TGTGCCAGCAGATCAACAGGGGGCTTCCTGAACACCGGGGAGCTGTTTTTT | CASRSTGGFLNTGELFF
13 | TRBJ2-5 | . | TRBV2 | . | TGTGCCAGCAGTGGGGACTCTCAAGAGACCCAGTACTTC | CASSGDSQETQYF
17 | TRBJ2-1 | . | TRBV9 | TRBD2 | TGTGCCAGCAGCGTAGGAGGGGGGACTAGCGTTGTCAATGAGCAGTTCTTC | CASSVGGGTSVVNEQFF
13 | TRBJ2-1 | . | TRBV3-1/TRBV3-2 | . | TGTGCCAGCGGGTTGGGCGTAGTAGGGAGGCAGTTCTTC | CASGLGVVGRQFF
12 | TRBJ1-2 | . | TRBV3-1/TRBV3-2 | . | TGTGCCAGCAGCCAAGATTGGGCTGGCTACACCTTC | CASSQDWAGYTF
14 | TRBJ1-5 | . | TRBV6-4 | . | TGTGCCAGCAAAAGGACGTCGGGGGATCAGCCCCAGCATTTT | CASKRTSGDQPQHF
15 | TRBJ2-1 | . | TRBV6-6 | TRBD2 | TGTGCCAGCAGGTCACTAGCGGGAGCTTTCAATGAGCAGTTCTTC | CASRSLAGAFNEQFF